The T cell receptor beta chain under discussion was sequenced for a study of response to subunit inactivated influenza vaccine. Notes on the study in general: Few new T cells, the authors suggested, are recruited by each seasonal influenza vaccination.

At least ten counts were recorded for this clonotype. Its antigen is not known. This CDR3 has 16 amino acids. The ends lost 3 bases at V and 2 bases at J; junction bases unmatched: 8. Germline loops: CDR1 LGHNA, CDR2 YNFKEQ. TCRdb re-derived calls from the RT-PCR reads in MiXCR, one entry per CDR3 protein. This table has 400,000 to 550,000 distinct CDR3 sequences, roughly 25% appearing once. V usage is TRBV4-2 and J usage is TRBJ2-3, with 7 bases matching TRBD2. Specimen: CD4+ T cells sorted from PBMCs, collected more than 4 days after vaccination. This receptor was obtained from a man aged 50-60 years who received an inactivated influenza vaccine. CDR3: CASSQWEGGNTDTQYF. The CDR3 bases are TGTGCCAGCAGCCAGTGGGAGGGCGGAAACACAGATACGCAGTATTTT.